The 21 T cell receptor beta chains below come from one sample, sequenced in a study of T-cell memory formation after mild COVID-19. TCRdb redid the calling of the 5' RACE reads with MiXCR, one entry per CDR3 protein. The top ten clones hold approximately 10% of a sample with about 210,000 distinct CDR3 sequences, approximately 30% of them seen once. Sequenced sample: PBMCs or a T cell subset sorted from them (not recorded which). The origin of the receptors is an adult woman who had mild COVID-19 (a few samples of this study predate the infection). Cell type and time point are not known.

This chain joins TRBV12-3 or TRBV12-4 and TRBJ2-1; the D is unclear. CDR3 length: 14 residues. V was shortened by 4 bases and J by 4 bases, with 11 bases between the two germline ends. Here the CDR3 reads CASSSHATYNEQFF. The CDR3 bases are TGTGCCAGCAGTTCGCACGCCACTTACAATGAGCAGTTCTTC.

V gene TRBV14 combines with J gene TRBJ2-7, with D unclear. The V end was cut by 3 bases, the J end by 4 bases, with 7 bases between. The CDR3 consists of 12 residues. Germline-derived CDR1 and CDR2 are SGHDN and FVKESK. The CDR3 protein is CASSQTYYEQYF. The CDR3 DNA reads TGTGCCAGCAGCCAGACTTATTACGAGCAGTACTTC.

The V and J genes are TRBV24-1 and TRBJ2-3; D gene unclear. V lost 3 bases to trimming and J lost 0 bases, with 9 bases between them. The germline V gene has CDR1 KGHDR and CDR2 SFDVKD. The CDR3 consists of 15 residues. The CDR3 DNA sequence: TGTGCCACCAGTGATGCTCTCCCAAGCACAGATACGCAGTATTTT. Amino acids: CATSDALPSTDTQYF.

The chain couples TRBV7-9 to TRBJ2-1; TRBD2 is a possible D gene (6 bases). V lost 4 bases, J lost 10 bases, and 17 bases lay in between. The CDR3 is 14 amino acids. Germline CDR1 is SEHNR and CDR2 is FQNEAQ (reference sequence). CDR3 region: CASSSPGATIEQFF. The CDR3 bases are TGTGCCAGCAGCTCACCGGGAGCTACAATCGAGCAGTTCTTC.

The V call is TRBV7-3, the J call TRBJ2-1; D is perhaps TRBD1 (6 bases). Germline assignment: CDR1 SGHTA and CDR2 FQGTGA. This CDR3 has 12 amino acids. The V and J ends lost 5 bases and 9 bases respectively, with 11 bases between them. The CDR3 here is CASSTGLGEQFF. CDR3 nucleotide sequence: TGTGCCAGCAGCACAGGGTTGGGTGAGCAGTTCTTC.

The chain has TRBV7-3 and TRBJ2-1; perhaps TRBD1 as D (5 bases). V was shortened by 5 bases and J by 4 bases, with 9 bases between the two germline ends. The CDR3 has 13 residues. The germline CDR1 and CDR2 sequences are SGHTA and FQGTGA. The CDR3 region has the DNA TGTGCCAGCAGCCACCCAGGGTACAATGAGCAGTTCTTC. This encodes CASSHPGYNEQFF.

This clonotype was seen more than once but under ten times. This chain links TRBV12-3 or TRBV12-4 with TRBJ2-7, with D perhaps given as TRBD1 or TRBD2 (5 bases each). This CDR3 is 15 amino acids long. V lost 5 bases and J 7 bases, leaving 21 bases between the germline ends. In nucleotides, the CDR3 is TGTGCCAGCAGTCTCCTTGGGACGACCGGTGAGGAGCAGTACTTC. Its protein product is CASSLLGTTGEEQYF.

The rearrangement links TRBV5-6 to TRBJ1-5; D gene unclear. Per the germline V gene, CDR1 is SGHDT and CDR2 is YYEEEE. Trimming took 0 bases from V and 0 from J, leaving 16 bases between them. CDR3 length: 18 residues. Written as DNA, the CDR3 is TGTGCCAGCAGCTTGGCCAAAGAACAGAGATATAGCAATCAGCCCCAGCATTTT. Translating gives CASSLAKEQRYSNQPQHF.

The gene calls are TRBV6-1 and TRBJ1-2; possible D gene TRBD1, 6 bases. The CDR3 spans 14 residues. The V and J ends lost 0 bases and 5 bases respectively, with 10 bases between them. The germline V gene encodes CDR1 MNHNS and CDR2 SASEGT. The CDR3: CASSEAWGRYGYTF. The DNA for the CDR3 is TGTGCCAGCAGTGAAGCATGGGGGCGATATGGCTACACCTTC.

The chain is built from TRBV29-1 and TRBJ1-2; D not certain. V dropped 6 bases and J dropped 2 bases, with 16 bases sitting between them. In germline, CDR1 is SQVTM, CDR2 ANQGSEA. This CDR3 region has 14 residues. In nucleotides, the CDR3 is TGCAGCGTCCCGGACCTCGGGGAGAACTATGGCTACACCTTC. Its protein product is CSVPDLGENYGYTF. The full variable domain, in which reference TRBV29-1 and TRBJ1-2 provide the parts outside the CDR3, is SAVISQKPSRDICQRGTSLTIQCQVDSQVTMMFWYRQQPGQSLTLIATANQGSEATYESGFVIDKFPISRPNLTFSTLTVSNMSPEDSSIYLCSVPDLGENYGYTFGSGTRLTVV.

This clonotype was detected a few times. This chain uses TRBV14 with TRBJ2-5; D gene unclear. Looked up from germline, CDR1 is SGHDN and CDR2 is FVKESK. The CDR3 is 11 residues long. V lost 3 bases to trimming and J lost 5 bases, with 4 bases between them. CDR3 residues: CASSHGETQYF. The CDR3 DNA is TGTGCCAGCAGCCATGGGGAGACCCAGTACTTC.

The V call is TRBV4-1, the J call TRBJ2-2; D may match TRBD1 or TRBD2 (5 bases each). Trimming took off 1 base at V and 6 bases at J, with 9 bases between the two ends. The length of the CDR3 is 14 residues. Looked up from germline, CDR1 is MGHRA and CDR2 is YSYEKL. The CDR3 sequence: CASSQGGSAGELFF. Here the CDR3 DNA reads TGCGCCAGCAGCCAAGGGGGGTCCGCCGGGGAGCTGTTTTTT.

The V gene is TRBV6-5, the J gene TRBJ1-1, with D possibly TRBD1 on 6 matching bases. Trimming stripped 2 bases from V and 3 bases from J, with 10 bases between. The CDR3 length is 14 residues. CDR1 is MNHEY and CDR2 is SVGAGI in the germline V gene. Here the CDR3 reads CASSYTSGDTEAFF. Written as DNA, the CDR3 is TGTGCCAGCAGTTACACTTCAGGGGACACTGAAGCTTTCTTT.

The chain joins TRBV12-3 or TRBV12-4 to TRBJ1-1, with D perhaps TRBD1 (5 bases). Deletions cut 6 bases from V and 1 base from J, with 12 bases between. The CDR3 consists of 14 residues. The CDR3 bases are TGTGCCAGCAGCTTTGAGAGGGGGAACACTGAAGCTTTCTTT. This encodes CASSFERGNTEAFF.

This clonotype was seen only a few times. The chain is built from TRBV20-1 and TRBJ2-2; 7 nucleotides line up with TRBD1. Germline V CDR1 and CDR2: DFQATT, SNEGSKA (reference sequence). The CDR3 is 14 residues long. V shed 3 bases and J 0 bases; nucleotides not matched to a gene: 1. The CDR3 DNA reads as TGCAGTGCTAGGCAGGGGGCGAACACCGGGGAGCTGTTTTTT. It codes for CSARQGANTGELFF.

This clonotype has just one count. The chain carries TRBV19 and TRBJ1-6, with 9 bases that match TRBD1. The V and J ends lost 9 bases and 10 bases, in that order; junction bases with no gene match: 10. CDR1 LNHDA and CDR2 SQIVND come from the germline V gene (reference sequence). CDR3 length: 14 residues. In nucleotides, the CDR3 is TGTGCCAGCAGACAACAGGGGGCACGGTCACCCCTCCACTTT. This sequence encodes CASRQQGARSPLHF.

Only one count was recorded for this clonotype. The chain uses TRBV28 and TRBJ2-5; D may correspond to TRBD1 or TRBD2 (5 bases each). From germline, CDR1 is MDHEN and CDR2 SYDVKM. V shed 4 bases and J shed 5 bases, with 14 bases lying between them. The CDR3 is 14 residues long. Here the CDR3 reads CASSYMGRGETQYF. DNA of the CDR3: TGTGCCAGCAGTTATATGGGGCGCGGGGAGACCCAGTACTTC.

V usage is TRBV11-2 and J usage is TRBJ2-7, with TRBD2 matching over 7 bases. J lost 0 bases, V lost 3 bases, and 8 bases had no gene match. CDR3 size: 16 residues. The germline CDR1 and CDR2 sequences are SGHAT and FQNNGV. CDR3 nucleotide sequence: TGTGCCAGCAGCTTGTCGGGGGGAGGCCTCTCCTACGAGCAGTACTTC. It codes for CASSLSGGGLSYEQYF.

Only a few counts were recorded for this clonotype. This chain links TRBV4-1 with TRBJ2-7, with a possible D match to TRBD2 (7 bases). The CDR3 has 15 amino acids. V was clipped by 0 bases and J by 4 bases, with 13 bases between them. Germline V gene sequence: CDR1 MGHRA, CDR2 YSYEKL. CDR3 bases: TGCGCCAGCAGCCAAGATCCGGGGGGCTTTTACGAGCAGTACTTC. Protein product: CASSQDPGGFYEQYF.

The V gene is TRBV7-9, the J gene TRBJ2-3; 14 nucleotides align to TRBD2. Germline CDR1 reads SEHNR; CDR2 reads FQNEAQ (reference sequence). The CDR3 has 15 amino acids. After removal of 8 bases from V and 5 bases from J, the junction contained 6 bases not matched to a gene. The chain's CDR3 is CASRGLAGAGDTQYF. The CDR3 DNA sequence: TGTGCCAGCCGGGGACTAGCGGGAGCGGGAGATACGCAGTATTTT. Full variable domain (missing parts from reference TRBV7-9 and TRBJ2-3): DTGVSQNPRHKITKRGQNVTFRCDPISEHNRLYWYRQTLGQGPEFLTYFQNEAQLEKSRLLSDRFSAERPKGSFSTLEIQRTEQGDSAMYLCASRGLAGAGDTQYFGPGTRLTVL.

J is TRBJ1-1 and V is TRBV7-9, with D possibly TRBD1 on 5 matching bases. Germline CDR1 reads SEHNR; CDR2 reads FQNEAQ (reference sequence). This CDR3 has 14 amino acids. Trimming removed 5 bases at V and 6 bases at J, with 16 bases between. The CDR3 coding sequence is TGTGCCAGCAGCGAAACGACAGCCTATTCTGAAGCTTTCTTT. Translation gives CASSETTAYSEAFF.